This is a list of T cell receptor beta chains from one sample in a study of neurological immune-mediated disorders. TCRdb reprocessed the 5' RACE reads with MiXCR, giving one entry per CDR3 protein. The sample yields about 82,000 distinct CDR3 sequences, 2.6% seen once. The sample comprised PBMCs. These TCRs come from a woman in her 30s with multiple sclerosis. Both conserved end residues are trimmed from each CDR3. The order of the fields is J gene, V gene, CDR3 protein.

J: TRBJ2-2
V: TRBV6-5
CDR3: ASSYLANTGELF

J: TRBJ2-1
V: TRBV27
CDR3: ASSWAGTGHSEQF

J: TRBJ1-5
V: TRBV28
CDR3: ASRVANQPQH

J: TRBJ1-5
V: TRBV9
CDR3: ASSVGTGGNQPQH

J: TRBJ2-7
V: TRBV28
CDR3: ASTNPREEGHEQY

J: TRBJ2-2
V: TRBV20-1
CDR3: SAQRQGGTGELF

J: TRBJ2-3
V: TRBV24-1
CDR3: ATPPLTGPYPDTQY

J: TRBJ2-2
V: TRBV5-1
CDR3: ASSFTTSGSWTGELF

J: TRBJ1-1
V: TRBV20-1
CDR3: SGGTGGPEAF

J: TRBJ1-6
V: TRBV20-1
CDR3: SATFSGNSPLH

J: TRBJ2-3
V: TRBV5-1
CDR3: ASSSRVAGDTDTQY

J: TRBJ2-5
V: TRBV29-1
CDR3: SVEGGVVAGGWFGSQY

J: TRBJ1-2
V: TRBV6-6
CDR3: ASSPPDRHGYT

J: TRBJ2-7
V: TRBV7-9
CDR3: ASSPPVTYEQY

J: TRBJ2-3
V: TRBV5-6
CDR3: ASSLVGGGATDTQY

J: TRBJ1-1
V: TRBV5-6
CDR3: ASSHPDSVEAF

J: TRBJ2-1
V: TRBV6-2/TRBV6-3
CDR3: ASTPQWGLAGVWDNEQF

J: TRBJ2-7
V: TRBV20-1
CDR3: SASRGGQSLTYEQY

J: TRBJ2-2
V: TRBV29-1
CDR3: SSSWTGEELF

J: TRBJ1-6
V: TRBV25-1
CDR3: ASSEYRQALLNSPLH

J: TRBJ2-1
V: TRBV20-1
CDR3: SASFEGASYNEQF

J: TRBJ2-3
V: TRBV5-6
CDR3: ASSLASTDTQY

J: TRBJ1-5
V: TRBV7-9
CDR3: ASSSLGPNQPQH

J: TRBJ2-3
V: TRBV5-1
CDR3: ASSRTLVTDTQY

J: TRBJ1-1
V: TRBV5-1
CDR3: ASTGLNTEAF

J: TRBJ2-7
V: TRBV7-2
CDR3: ATSALSGTSYEQY